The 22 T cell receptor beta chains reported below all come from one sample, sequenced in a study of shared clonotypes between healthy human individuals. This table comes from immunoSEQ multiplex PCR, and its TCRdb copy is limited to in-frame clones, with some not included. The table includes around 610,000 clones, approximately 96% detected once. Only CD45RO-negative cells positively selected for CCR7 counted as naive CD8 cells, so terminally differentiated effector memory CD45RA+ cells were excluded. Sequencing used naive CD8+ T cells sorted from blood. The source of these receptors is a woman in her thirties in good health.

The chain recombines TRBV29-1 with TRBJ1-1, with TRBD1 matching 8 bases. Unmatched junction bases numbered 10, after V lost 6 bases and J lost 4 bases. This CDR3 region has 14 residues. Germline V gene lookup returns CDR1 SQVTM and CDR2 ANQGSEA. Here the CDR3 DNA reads TGCAGCGTAACAGGGGGACGCGTTCCCACTGAAGCTTTCTTT. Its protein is CSVTGGRVPTEAFF.

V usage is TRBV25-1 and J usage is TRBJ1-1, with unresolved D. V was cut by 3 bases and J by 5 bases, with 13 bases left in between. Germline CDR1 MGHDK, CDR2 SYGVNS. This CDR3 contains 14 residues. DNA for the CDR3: TGTGCCAGCAGTGAGTGGGAGGTGGGGACTGAAGCTTTCTTT. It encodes CASSEWEVGTEAFF.

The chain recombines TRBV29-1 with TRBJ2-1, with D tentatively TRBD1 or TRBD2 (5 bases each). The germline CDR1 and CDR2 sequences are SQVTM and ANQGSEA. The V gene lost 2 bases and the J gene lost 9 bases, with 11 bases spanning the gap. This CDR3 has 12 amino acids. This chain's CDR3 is CSVELGRGEQFF. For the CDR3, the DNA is TGCAGCGTTGAATTGGGACGGGGTGAGCAGTTCTTC.

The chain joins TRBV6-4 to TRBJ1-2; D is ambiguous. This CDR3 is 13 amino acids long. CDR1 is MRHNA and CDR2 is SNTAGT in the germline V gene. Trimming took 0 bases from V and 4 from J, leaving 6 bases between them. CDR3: CASSDSSSYGYTF. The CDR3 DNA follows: TGTGCCAGCAGTGACTCTTCGTCCTATGGCTACACCTTC.

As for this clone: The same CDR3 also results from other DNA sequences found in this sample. For the CDR3, the DNA is TGTGCCAGCAGCTTGGGAACCACAGATACGCAGTATTTT. Amino acid sequence: CASSLGTTDTQYF. The gene calls are TRBV5-6 and TRBJ2-3, with D unclear. Per the germline V gene, CDR1 is SGHDT and CDR2 is YYEEEE. This CDR3 is built from 13 residues. With 0 bases removed from V and 2 bases from J, the gap between germline ends came to 4 bases.

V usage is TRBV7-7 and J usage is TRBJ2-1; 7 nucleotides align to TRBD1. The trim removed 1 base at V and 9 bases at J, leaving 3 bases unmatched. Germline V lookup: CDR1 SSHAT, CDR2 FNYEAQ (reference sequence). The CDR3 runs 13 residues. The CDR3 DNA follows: TGTGCCAGCAGCTTAGGAGAGGGGGCTGAGCAGTTCTTC. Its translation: CASSLGEGAEQFF.

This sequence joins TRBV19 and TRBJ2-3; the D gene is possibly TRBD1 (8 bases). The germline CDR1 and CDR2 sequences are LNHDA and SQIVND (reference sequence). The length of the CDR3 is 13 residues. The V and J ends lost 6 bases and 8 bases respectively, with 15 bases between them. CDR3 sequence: CASRGGTGPTQYF. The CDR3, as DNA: TGTGCCAGTAGGGGAGGGACAGGCCCTACGCAGTATTTT.

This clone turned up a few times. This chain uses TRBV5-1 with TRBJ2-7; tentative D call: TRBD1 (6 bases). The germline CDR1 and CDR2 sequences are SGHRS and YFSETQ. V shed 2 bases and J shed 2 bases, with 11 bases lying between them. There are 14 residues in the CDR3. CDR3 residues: CASSLQGSTYEQYF. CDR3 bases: TGCGCCAGCAGCTTACAGGGATCTACCTACGAGCAGTACTTC.

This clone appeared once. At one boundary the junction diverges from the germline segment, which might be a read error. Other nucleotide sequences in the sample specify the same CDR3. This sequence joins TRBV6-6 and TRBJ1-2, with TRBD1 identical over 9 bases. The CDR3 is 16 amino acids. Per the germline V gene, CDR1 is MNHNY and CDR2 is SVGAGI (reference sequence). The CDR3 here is CASTPGQGRANYGYTF. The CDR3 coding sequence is TGTGCCAGCACCCCGGGACAGGGTAGAGCTAACTACGGCTACACCTTC.

The CDR3 is CASSPKGPTDEQFF. The CDR3, as DNA: TGTGCCAGCAGCCCAAAGGGTCCGACGGATGAGCAGTTCTTC. V and J are TRBV7-6 and TRBJ2-1, with D unresolved. The CDR3 spans 14 residues. Trimming removed 5 bases from V and 8 bases from J, with 16 bases in between. Germline loops: CDR1 SGHVS, CDR2 FNYEAQ.

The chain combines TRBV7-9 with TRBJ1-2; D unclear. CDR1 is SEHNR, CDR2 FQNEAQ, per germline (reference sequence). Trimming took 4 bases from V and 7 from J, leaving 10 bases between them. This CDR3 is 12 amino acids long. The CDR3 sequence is CASSWDGPGYTF. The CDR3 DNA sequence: TGTGCCAGCAGCTGGGATGGGCCTGGCTACACCTTC.

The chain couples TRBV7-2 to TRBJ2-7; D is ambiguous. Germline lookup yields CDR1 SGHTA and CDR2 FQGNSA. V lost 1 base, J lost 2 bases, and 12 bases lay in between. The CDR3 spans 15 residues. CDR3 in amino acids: CASSLETHQAYEQYF. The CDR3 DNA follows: TGTGCCAGCAGCTTAGAAACTCACCAGGCCTACGAGCAGTACTTC.

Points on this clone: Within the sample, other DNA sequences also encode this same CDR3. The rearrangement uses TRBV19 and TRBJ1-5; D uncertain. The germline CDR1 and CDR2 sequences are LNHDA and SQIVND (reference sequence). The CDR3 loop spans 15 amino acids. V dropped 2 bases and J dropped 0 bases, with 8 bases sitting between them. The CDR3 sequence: CASSITPYSNQPQHF. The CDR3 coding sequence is TGTGCCAGTAGTATAACCCCTTATAGCAATCAGCCCCAGCATTTT.

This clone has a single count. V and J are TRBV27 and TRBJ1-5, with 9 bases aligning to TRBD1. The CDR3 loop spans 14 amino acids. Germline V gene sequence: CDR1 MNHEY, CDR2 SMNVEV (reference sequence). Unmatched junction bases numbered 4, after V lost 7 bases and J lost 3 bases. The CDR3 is CASNTGGANQPQHF. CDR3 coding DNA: TGTGCCAGCAACACAGGGGGCGCCAATCAGCCCCAGCATTTT.

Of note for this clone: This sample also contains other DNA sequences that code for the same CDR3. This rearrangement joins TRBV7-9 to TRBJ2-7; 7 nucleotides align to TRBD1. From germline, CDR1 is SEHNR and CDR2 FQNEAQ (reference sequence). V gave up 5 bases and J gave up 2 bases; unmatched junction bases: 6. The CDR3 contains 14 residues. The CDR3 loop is CASSARDRPYEQYF. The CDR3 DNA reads TGTGCCAGCAGCGCCCGGGACAGACCCTACGAGCAGTACTTC.

The CDR3 reads CASSSEVRDTQYF. The CDR3 DNA is TGTGCCAGCAGCTCAGAGGTGAGAGATACGCAGTATTTT. The chain carries TRBV7-9 and TRBJ2-3; D not certain. The CDR3 spans 13 residues. Germline lookup yields CDR1 SEHNR and CDR2 FQNEAQ (reference sequence). Between the trimmed V and J ends, which lost 4 bases and 5 bases, there was a span of 10 bases.

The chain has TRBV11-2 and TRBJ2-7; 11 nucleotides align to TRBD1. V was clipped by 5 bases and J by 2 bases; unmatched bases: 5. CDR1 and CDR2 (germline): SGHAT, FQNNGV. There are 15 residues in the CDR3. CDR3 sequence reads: CASSISGQGAYEQYF. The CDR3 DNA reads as TGTGCCAGCAGCATATCGGGACAGGGGGCCTACGAGCAGTACTTC. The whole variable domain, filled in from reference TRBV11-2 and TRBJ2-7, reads EAGVAQSPRYKIIEKRQSVAFWCNPISGHATLYWYQQILGQGPKLLIQFQNNGVVDDSQLPKDRFSAERLKGVDSTLKIQPAKLEDSAVYLCASSISGQGAYEQYFGPGTRLTVT.

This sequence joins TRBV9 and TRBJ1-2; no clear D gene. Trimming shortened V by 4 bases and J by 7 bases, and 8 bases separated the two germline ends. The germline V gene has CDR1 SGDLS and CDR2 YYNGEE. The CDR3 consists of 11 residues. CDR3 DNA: TGTGCCAGCAGCTCCGAGGCTGGCTACACCTTC. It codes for CASSSEAGYTF.

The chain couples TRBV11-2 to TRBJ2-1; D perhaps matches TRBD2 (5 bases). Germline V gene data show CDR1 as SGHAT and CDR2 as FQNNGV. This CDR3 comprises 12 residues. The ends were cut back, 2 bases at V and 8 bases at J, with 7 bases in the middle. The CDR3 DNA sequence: TGTGCCAGCAGCTTACCGGGATATGAGCAGTTCTTC. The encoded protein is CASSLPGYEQFF.

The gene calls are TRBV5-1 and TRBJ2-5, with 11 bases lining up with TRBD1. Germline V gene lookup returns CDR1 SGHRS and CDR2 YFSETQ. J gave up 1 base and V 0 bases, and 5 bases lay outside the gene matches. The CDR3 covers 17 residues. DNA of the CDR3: TGCGCCAGCAGCTTGGGTGGGACAGGGGGACCCCAAGAGACCCAGTACTTC. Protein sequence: CASSLGGTGGPQETQYF.

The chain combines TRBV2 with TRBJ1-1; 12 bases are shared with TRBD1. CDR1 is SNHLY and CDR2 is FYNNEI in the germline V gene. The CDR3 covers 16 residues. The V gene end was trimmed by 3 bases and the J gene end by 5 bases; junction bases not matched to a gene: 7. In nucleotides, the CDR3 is TGTGCCAGCAGTGACGGGACAGGGGGCCCGGGAACTGAAGCTTTCTTT. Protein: CASSDGTGGPGTEAFF.

The CDR3 region is CASSQSPGAVTSSYEQYF. The CDR3 coding sequence is TGTGCCAGCAGCCAATCTCCGGGCGCGGTTACTAGCTCCTACGAGCAGTACTTC. V usage is TRBV16 and J usage is TRBJ2-7, with a tentative D call TRBD2 (5 bases). CDR3 length: 18 amino acids. The V gene's germline CDR1 is KGHSY and CDR2 FQNENV. Trimming took 0 bases from V and 0 from J, leaving 18 bases between them.